One and the same sample provided the 5 T cell receptor beta chains below, sequenced in a study of T cells in Graves' hyperthyroidism and ophthalmopathy (dated by TCRdb to between 2019 and 2020). Libraries were made using multiplex PCR. The instrument given in TCRdb is Illumina HiSeq 2000. TCR beta CDR3 regions were amplified from RNA transcripts. A first-round RT-PCR of the TCR CDR3 used the HTBI primer set with the Qiagen OneStep RT-PCR kit. In-frame beta chains were kept once TCRdb had trimmed the public reads at Q25 with fastp and called clones with MiXCR. Entries are consolidated by CDR3 protein sequence, retaining the most common genes and DNA. The sample table lists over 200,000 distinct CDR3 sequences, roughly 14% of them with a count of one. 10% to 15% of the sample lies in the top ten. Material: blood. These TCRs come from a woman aged 40 to 55 with Graves' hyperthyroidism that later progressed to Graves' ophthalmopathy.

This clonotype was counted at least ten times. The chain carries TRBV2 and TRBJ1-1; maybe TRBD1 (5 bases). Germline V gene lookup returns CDR1 SNHLY and CDR2 FYNNEI. V was clipped by 9 bases and J by 0 bases, with 11 bases between them. The CDR3 runs to 13 residues. In DNA form, the CDR3 reads TGTGCCAGGGGGAGAGGGGTGAACACTGAAGCTTTCTTT. This encodes CARGRGVNTEAFF.

This clonotype was counted ten times or more. The J gene is TRBJ2-6, the V gene TRBV5-1; D gene ambiguous. Germline V gives CDR1 SGHRS, CDR2 YFSETQ. V lost 0 bases and J lost 3, with 7 bases in between. The CDR3 spans 15 residues. The CDR3 DNA is TGCGCCAGCAGCTTGGGTGGGCTTGGGGCCAACGTCCTGACTTTC. Its translation: CASSLGGLGANVLTF.

This clonotype was observed many times. The V and J genes are TRBV10-3 and TRBJ2-7; no clear D gene. The germline V gene has CDR1 ENHRY and CDR2 SYGVKD. V gave up 3 bases and J gave up 0 bases, with 12 bases separating them. This CDR3 has 15 residues. CDR3 in amino acids: CAISEGNAISYEQYF. For the CDR3, the DNA is TGTGCCATCAGTGAAGGGAACGCGATCTCCTACGAGCAGTACTTC.

Ten or more counts support this clonotype. This chain joins TRBV2 and TRBJ2-7, with D possibly TRBD2 on 5 matching bases. Per the germline V gene, CDR1 is SNHLY and CDR2 is FYNNEI. The V end was cut by 10 bases, the J end by 9 bases, with 10 bases between. The CDR3 is 9 amino acids. In nucleotides, the CDR3 is TGTGCCATCAGGAGCGGGCAGTACTTC. Amino acid sequence: CAIRSGQYF.

This clonotype was observed a few times. The J gene is TRBJ2-2, the V gene TRBV20-1, with TRBD2 matching over 9 bases. The CDR3 covers 18 residues. The germline CDR1 and CDR2 sequences are DFQATT and SNEGSKA (reference sequence). V was pared by 6 bases and J by 6 bases, with 20 bases of the junction left unmatched. CDR3 protein: CSAVLPGGAGGQAGELFF. The CDR3, as DNA: TGCAGTGCAGTCCTGCCCGGGGGAGCGGGAGGCCAAGCCGGGGAGCTGTTTTTT.